The sequence of this T cell receptor beta chain was determined in a study of blood T cell repertoires in COVID-19. Study at large: The origin of the acute and convalescent COVID-19 samples was the United States, Italy and Spain.

This CDR3 is 15 amino acids long. Trimming removed 5 bases from V and 10 bases from J; junction bases left unmatched: 13. The germline V gene has CDR1 SNHLY and CDR2 FYNNEI. Participants spanned ages about 18 to 90 years and resided in around 25 US areas. In assigning cohorts, the study relied on participant-reported clinical history. Cohort 3 recovered donors had two negative PCRs, clearance, or symptom resolution. Sequenced by immunoSEQ multiplex PCR; TCRdb stores in-frame clones only, minus some. The data hold about 500,000 clones, with roughly nine tenths observed a single time. The receptor's source is a woman between 18 and 29 years old who had recovered from COVID-19. The V call is TRBV2, the J call TRBJ1-3, with TRBD1 matching over 8 bases. The sample taken for sequencing was PBMCs or T cells enriched from blood (not recorded which). The CDR3, as DNA: TGTGCCAGCAGTCCTTTGACAGGGGAGGCTTCTACCATATATTTT. This sequence encodes CASSPLTGEASTIYF.